This T cell receptor beta chain was sequenced for a study of response to subunit inactivated influenza vaccine. TCRdb reanalysed the RT-PCR reads using MiXCR and keeps one entry per CDR3 protein. Of over 300,000 distinct CDR3 sequences detected, just over 20% appear once; the ten largest clones hold roughly 10%. Trimming removed 8 bases from V and 2 bases from J, with 13 bases in between. CDR1 is DFQATT and CDR2 is SNEGSKA in the germline V gene (reference sequence). CDR3 length: 12 amino acids. The sequence was collected from a man between 50 and 69 years old who received an inactivated influenza vaccine. The chain links TRBV20-1 to TRBJ2-7; TRBD2 is a possible D gene (5 bases). Sequencing was performed on PBMCs from blood, taken 21 months after vaccination. CDR3 sequence: CSSNRGTYEQYF. DNA of the CDR3: TGCAGTTCAAACCGGGGAACCTACGAGCAGTACTTC.